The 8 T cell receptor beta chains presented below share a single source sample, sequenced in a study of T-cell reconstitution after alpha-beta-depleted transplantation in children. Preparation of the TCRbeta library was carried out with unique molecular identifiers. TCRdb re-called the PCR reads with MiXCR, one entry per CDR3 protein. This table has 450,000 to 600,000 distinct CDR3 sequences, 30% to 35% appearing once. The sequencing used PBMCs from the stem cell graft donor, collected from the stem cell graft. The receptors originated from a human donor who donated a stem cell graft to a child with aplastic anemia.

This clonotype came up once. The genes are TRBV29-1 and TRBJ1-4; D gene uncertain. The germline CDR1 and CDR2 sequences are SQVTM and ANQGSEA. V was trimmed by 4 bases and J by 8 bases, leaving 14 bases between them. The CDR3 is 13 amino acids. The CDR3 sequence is CSVAEAAGEKLFF. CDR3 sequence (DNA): TGCAGCGTTGCGGAGGCCGCGGGGGAAAAACTGTTTTTT.

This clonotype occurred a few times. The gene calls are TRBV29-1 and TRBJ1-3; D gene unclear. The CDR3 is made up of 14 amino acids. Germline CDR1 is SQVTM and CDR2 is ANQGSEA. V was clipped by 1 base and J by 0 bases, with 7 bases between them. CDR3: CSVEGGTSGNTIYF. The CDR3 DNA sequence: TGCAGCGTTGAAGGCGGCACCTCTGGAAACACCATATATTTT.

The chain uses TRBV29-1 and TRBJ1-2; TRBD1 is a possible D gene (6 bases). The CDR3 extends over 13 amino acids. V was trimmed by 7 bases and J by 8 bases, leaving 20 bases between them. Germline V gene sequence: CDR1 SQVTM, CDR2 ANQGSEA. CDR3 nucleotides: TGCAGCGATAGCAGGGGAGTGATTTGGGGCTACACCTTC. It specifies CSDSRGVIWGYTF.

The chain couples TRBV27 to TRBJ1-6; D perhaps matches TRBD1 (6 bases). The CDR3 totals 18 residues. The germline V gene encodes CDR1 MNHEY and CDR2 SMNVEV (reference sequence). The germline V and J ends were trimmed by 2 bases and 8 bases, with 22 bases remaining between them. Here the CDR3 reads CASSLAATGSTWDSPLHF. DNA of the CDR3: TGTGCCAGCAGTTTAGCCGCCACAGGGTCGACTTGGGATTCACCCCTCCACTTT.

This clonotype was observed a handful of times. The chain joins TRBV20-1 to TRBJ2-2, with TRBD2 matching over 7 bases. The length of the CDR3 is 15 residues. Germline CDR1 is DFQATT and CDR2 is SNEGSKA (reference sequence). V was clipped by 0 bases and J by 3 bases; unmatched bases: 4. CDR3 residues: CSARDLSGDTGELFF. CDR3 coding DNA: TGCAGTGCTAGAGACCTCAGCGGGGACACCGGGGAGCTGTTTTTT.

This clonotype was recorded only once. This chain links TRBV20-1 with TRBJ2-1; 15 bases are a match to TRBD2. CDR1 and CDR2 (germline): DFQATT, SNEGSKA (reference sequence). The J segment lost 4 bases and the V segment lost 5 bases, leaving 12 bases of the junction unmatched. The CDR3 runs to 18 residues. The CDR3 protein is CSAPRGLAGGSTYNEQFF. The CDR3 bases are TGCAGTGCTCCCCGGGGACTAGCGGGAGGCTCGACTTACAATGAGCAGTTCTTC.

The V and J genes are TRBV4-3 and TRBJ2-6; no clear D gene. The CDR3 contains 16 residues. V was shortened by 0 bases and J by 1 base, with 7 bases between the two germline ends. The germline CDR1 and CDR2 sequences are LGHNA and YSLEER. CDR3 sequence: CASSQDRFSGANVLTF. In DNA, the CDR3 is TGCGCCAGCAGCCAAGATCGGTTTTCTGGGGCCAACGTCCTGACTTTC.

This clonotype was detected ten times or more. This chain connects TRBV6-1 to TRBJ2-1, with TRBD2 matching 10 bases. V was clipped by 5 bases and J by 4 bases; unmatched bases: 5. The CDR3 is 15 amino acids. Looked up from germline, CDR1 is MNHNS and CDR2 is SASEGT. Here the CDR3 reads CASSRTSGDYNEQFF. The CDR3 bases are TGTGCCAGCAGTCGGACTAGCGGAGATTACAATGAGCAGTTCTTC.